These T cell receptor beta chains were read from a single sample in a study of beta chain features in type 1 diabetes. The method was immunoSEQ multiplex PCR; TCRdb's version includes in-frame clones alone and lacks a portion of them. The table records fewer than 200,000 clones, about an eighth of them present only once. Sequenced input: central memory CD4+ T cells from blood. The receptors were gathered from a woman between 18 and 30 years old in good health. Both conserved end residues are part of each CDR3. A D gene is named only where the DNA matches it firmly. Clone size is given for some rows only: seen once, a few or many times, or a class if the clone is expanded.

>NA|few|TRBV28|TRBJ2-7
TGTGCCAGCGTGAGGTTTAATCCCGTCGAGCAGTACTTC
CASVRFNPVEQYF
>NA|NA|TRBV11-3|TRBJ2-1
TGTGCCAGCAGCCCCCACAGGGCCCACAATGAGCAGTTCTTC
CASSPHRAHNEQFF
>NA|few|TRBV6-5|TRBJ2-1
TGTGCCAGCAGTTATTCTAATGAGCAGTTCTTC
CASSYSNEQFF
>TRBD2|few|TRBV10-3|TRBJ2-5
TGTGCCATCAGTGAGGCTAGCGGGAGTGCAGAGACCCAGTACTTC
CAISEASGSAETQYF
>TRBD2|NA|TRBV6-4|TRBJ2-2
TGTGCCAGCGGACTAGCGGGAGGGCTCCGTGGCGGGGAGCTGTTTTTT
CASGLAGGLRGGELFF
>NA|few|TRBV7-9|TRBJ2-5
TGTGCCAGCAGCTTCGGTGGGAGAGAGACCCAGTACTTC
CASSFGGRETQYF
>TRBD1|few|TRBV7-2|TRBJ1-1
TGTGCCAGCAGCTCCTATACGCAGGGGGACACTGAAGCTTTCTTT
CASSSYTQGDTEAFF
>NA|few|TRBV27|TRBJ1-3
TGTGCCAGCAGTTTAGCAGGGGTTTCTGGAAACACCATATATTTT
CASSLAGVSGNTIYF
>NA|many|TRBV7-2|TRBJ2-3
TGTGCCAGCAGCTTAACCCCAGGTCCCCCCACAGATACGCAGTATTTT
CASSLTPGPPTDTQYF
>NA|few|TRBV7-9|TRBJ2-1
TGTGCCAGCAGCTTAGCGGAACTAACAGGGCATGGCGAGCAGTTCTTC
CASSLAELTGHGEQFF
>TRBD1|few|TRBV5-1|TRBJ1-2
TGCGCCAGCAGCGCCTCGACAGGGAACCCTGGCTACACCTTC
CASSASTGNPGYTF
>TRBD1|NA|TRBV5-1|TRBJ2-6
TGCGCCAGCAGCTTGCGAGGGACAGGGGGCTCTTCTGGGGCCAACGTCCTGACTTTC
CASSLRGTGGSSGANVLTF
>TRBD1|few|TRBV7-2|TRBJ2-5
TGTGCCAGCAGCTTATGGCGGGACAGGGTACAAGAGACCCAGTACTTC
CASSLWRDRVQETQYF
>NA|few|TRBV18|TRBJ1-4
TGTGCCAGCTCACCAAACGACAGACGAAATGAAAAACTGTTTTTT
CASSPNDRRNEKLFF
>NA|few|TRBV2|TRBJ2-4
TGTGCCAGCAGTGAGGGCCTGATAAACATTCAGTACTTC
CASSEGLINIQYF
>NA|few|TRBV5-1|TRBJ2-5
TGCGCCAGCAGCTACGGACACCCGAACTTCCAAGAGACCCAGTACTTC
CASSYGHPNFQETQYF
>TRBD2|few|TRBV30|TRBJ2-5
TGTGCCTGGAGTGCAGGGACTAGCGGGGGGACCCAGTACTTC
CAWSAGTSGGTQYF
>NA|NA|TRBV5-1|TRBJ2-7
TGCGCCAGCAGCCCCGCCGGGACACAAAGATCCTACGAGCAGTACTTC
CASSPAGTQRSYEQYF
>TRBD1|NA|TRBV10-3|TRBJ2-7
TGTGCCATCAGTGGAGCACGGACAGGGGGCAGCTACGAGCAGTACTTC
CAISGARTGGSYEQYF
>TRBD2|few|TRBV2|TRBJ2-1
TGTGCCAGCAGCCCGGGACTAGCGGGAGGGTTTTCGAATGAGCAGTTCTTC
CASSPGLAGGFSNEQFF
>TRBD2|once|TRBV10-3|TRBJ2-5
TGTGCCATCAGTGAGAGCGGGAGGGCTCAAGAGACCCAGTACTTC
CAISESGRAQETQYF
>NA|NA|TRBV9|TRBJ1-2
TGTGCCAGCAGCGGTTCTCGAGGTCCGTATGGCTACACCTTC
CASSGSRGPYGYTF
>NA|NA|TRBV7-8|TRBJ1-1
TGTGCCAGCAGCGCCGGACAGCACAGGGAAGCTTTCTTT
CASSAGQHREAFF
>NA|NA|TRBV28|TRBJ1-2
TGTGCCAGCGGGGAGACCTATGGCTACACCTTC
CASGETYGYTF
>TRBD2|NA|TRBV4-3|TRBJ2-7
TGCGCCAGCAGCCAAGATAGTGCGGGAGATAACGAGCAGTACTTC
CASSQDSAGDNEQYF
>TRBD1|few|TRBV5-1|TRBJ2-7
TGCGCCAGCAGCTGGGGACAGCCTTCCTACGAGCAGTACTTC
CASSWGQPSYEQYF
>NA|few|TRBV6-4|TRBJ1-5
TGTGCCAGCAGTGAGCAGGGTGGCCAGCCCCAGCATTTT
CASSEQGGQPQHF